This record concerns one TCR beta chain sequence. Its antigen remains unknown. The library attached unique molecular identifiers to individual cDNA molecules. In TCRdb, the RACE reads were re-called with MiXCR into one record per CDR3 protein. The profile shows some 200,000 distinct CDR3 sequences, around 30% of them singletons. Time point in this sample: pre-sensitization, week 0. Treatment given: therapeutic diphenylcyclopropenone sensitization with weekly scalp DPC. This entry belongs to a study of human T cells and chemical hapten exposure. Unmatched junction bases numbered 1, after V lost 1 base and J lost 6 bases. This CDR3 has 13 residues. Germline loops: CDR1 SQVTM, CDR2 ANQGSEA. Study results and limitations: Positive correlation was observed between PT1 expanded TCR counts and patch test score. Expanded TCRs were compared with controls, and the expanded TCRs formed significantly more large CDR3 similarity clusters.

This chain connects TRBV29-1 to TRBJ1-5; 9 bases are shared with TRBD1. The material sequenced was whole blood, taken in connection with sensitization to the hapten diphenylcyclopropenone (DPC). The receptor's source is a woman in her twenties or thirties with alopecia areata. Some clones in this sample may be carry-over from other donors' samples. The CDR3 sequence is CSVEGQGGQPQHF. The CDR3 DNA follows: TGCAGCGTTGAAGGACAGGGGGGTCAGCCCCAGCATTTT.